Listed below are T cell receptor beta chains from one sample, sequenced in a study of technical replicates of blood from several donors. TCRdb's copy holds only in-frame clones and misses some; the assay was immunoSEQ multiplex PCR. This repertoire shows 79,000 or so clones, roughly 96% found once; its top ten account for roughly 0.33%. The sample was T cells isolated from PBMCs. The receptor set was obtained from a human donor in good health. Each CDR3 is given with its conserved first and last residue. The D gene is left open where the match is weak. For some rows the clone size is stated as once, few or many, or as a class when expanded; others skip it.

v_call	d_call	clone_size	j_call	cdr3_length	cdr3_aa	cdr3_nt
TRBV13	.	.	TRBJ2-3	17	CASSLPQPGIPTDTQYF	TGTGCCAGCAGCCTCCCGCAACCAGGGATCCCCACAGATACGCAGTATTTT
TRBV2	.	.	TRBJ2-7	12	CASSVTPYEQYF	TGTGCCAGCAGTGTGACTCCCTACGAGCAGTACTTC
TRBV19	.	.	TRBJ2-1	13	CASRLAPTLEQFF	TGTGCCAGTCGCCTAGCGCCAACCCTAGAGCAGTTCTTC
TRBV6-5	TRBD1	.	TRBJ1-2	14	CASRPHSTGAGYTF	TGTGCCAGCAGACCACACTCGACAGGGGCTGGCTACACCTTC
TRBV7-2	.	.	TRBJ2-3	16	CASSFRARVHTDTQYF	TGTGCCAGCAGCTTTAGGGCGCGGGTACACACAGATACGCAGTATTTT
TRBV9	.	.	TRBJ2-7	13	CAIIRDTYTRKDF	TGTGCCATAATCCGGGACACTTATACTCGCAAGGATTTC
TRBV6-5	.	.	TRBJ1-1	14	CASTKGMMNTEAFF	TGTGCCAGCACTAAGGGGATGATGAACACTGAAGCTTTCTTT
TRBV7-2	.	.	TRBJ1-3	13	CASSPGFGNTIYF	TGTGCCAGCAGCCCAGGGTTTGGAAACACCATATATTTT
TRBV9	.	once	TRBJ2-5	15	CASSGGVALWETQYF	TGTGCCAGCAGTGGTGGAGTGGCTCTATGGGAGACCCAGTACTTC
TRBV6-6	.	.	TRBJ2-7	13	CASSSGTTYEQYF	TGTGCCAGCAGCTCCGGGACAACCTACGAGCAGTACTTC
TRBV2	.	.	TRBJ1-1	14	CATEGFRGSTEAFF	TGTGCCACCGAGGGGTTCAGGGGTAGCACTGAAGCTTTCTTT
TRBV13	.	.	TRBJ2-5	13	CASSLARGETQYF	TGTGCCAGCAGCTTAGCGCGGGGAGAGACCCAGTACTTC
TRBV6-1	.	once	TRBJ1-3	16	CASSELLALSGNTIYF	TGTGCCAGCAGTGAACTCTTAGCCCTCTCTGGAAACACCATATATTTT
TRBV15	TRBD2	.	TRBJ2-3	13	CATSRVGGSTQYF	TGTGCCACCAGCAGAGTGGGGGGGAGTACGCAGTATTTT
TRBV6-1	.	.	TRBJ1-5	14	CASSDGGAHQPQHF	TGTGCCAGCAGTGATGGGGGGGCCCATCAGCCCCAGCATTTT
TRBV11-1	.	.	TRBJ2-5	13	CASSRTGGGTQYF	TGTGCCAGCAGCCGTACAGGGGGGGGGACCCAGTACTTC
TRBV27	.	.	TRBJ2-5	14	CASSLWQGQETQYF	TGTGCCAGCAGTTTATGGCAGGGTCAAGAGACCCAGTACTTC
TRBV5-4	.	.	TRBJ1-5	15	CASSLDGGGHQPQHF	TGTGCCAGCAGCTTGGATGGCGGAGGTCATCAGCCCCAGCATTTT
TRBV28	TRBD1	.	TRBJ2-7	17	CASSLQGQELYSYEQYF	TGTGCCAGCAGTCTACAAGGACAGGAGCTATACTCCTACGAGCAGTACTTC
TRBV6-5	.	.	TRBJ1-5	14	CASRQTGGDQPQHF	TGTGCCAGCAGACAAACGGGGGGAGATCAGCCCCAGCATTTT
TRBV7-2	.	.	TRBJ2-5	11	CASSLMSSQYF	TGTGCCAGCAGCTTAATGAGTTCCCAGTACTTC
TRBV9	.	.	TRBJ2-7	14	CASSATGTSYEQYF	TGTGCCAGCAGCGCTACAGGGACCAGCTACGAGCAGTACTTC
TRBV9	.	.	TRBJ2-5	14	CASSAFTGAETQYF	TGTGCCAGCAGCGCCTTTACGGGAGCAGAGACCCAGTACTTC
TRBV18	.	.	TRBJ2-3	17	CASSPPLSGVFTDTQYF	TGTGCCAGCTCACCACCACTATCGGGAGTTTTTACAGATACGCAGTATTTT
TRBV6-1	.	.	TRBJ1-1	13	CASSDFRDTEAFF	TGTGCCAGCAGTGATTTCAGGGACACTGAAGCTTTCTTT
TRBV6-5	TRBD2	.	TRBJ2-1	12	CAVAGGSGEQFF	TGTGCCGTAGCGGGAGGCTCGGGTGAGCAGTTCTTC
TRBV7-8	.	.	TRBJ1-1	14	CASSPERGSTEAFF	TGTGCCAGCAGCCCCGAACGCGGGAGCACTGAAGCTTTCTTT